This T cell receptor (beta chain) is drawn from a study of T cells after yellow fever vaccination. One entry per CDR3 protein results from TCRdb running MiXCR on the 5' RACE reads. The sample comprises 450,000 to 550,000 distinct CDR3 sequences, 21% of which are singletons, and roughly 16% rests with the top ten. Germline assignment: CDR1 LNHDA and CDR2 SQIVND (reference sequence). V dropped 8 bases and J dropped 4; count of bases not matched to a gene: 8. The CDR3 has 14 amino acids. This clonotype was seen a few times. The sample in question was PBMCs, obtained less than 25 days after the first yellow fever vaccination. The rearrangement links TRBV19 to TRBJ2-1, with 7 bases lining up with TRBD1. The sequence came from a man between 18 and 29 years old who received the YFV17D yellow fever vaccine. CDR3 protein: CASARQGGYNEQFF. DNA of the CDR3: TGTGCCAGTGCAAGACAGGGTGGGTACAATGAGCAGTTCTTC.